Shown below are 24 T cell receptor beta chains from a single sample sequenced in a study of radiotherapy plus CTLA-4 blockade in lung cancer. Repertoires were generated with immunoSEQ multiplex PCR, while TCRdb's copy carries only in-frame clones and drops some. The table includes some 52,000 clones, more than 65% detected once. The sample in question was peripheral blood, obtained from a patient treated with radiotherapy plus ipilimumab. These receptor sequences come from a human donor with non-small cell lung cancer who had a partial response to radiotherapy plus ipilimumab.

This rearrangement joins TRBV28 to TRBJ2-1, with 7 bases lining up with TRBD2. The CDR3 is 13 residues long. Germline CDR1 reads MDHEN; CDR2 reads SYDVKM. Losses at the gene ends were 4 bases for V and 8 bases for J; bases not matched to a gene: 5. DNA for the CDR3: TGTGCCAGCAGTTATTGGGGGGGGGATGAGCAGTTCTTC. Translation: CASSYWGGDEQFF.

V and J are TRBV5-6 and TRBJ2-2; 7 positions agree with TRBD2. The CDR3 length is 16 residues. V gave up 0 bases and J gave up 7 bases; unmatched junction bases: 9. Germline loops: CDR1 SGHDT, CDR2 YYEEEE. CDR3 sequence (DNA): TGTGCCAGCAGCTTGGCTCCCGGGGGGACCGGCGGGGAGCTGTTTTTT. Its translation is CASSLAPGGTGGELFF.

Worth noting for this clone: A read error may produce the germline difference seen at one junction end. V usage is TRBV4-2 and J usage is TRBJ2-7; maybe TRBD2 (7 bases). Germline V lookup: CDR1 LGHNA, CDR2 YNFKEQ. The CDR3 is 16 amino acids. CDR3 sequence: CASSQTRDAGANSYVF. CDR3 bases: TGTGCCAGCAGCCAGACCCGGGACGCGGGGGCAAACTCCTACGTATTC.

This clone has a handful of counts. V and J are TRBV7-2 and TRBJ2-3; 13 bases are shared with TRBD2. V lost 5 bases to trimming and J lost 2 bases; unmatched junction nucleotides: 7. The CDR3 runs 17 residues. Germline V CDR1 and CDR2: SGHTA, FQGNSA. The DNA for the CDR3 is TGTGCCAGCAGCCCTCCGACTAGCGGGGGGCCCACAGATACGCAGTATTTT. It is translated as CASSPPTSGGPTDTQYF.

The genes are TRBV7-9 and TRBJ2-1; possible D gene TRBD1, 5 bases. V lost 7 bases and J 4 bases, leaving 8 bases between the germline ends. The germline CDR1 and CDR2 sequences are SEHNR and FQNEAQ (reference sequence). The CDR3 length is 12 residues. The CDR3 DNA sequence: TGTGCCAGCACCGACAGATACAATGAGCAGTTCTTC. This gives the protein CASTDRYNEQFF.

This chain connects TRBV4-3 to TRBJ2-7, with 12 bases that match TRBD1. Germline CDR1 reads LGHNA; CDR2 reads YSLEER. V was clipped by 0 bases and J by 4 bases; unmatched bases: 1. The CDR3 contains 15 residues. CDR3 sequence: CASSQEGQGAYEQYF. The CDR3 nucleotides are TGCGCCAGCAGCCAAGAGGGACAGGGGGCTTACGAGCAGTACTTC.

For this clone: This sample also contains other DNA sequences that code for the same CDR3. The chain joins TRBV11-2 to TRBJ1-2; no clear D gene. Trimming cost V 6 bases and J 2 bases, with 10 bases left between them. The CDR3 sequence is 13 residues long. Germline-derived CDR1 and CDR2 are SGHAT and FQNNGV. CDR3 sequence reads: CASSIPLNYGYTF. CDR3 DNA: TGTGCCAGCAGTATCCCTTTAAACTATGGCTACACCTTC.

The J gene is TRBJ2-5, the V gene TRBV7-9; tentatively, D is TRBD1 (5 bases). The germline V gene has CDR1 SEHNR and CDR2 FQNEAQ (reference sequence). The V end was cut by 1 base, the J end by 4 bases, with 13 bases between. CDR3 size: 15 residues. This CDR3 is CASSLEAAGLETQYF. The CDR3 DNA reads TGTGCCAGCAGCTTAGAGGCGGCAGGGCTAGAGACCCAGTACTTC.

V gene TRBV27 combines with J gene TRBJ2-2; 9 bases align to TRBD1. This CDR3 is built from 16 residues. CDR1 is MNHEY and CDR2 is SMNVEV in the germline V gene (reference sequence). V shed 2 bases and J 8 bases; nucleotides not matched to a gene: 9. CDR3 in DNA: TGTGCCAGCAGTTTAGCCTTAACAGGGGGCTCGGGGGAGCTGTTTTTT. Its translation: CASSLALTGGSGELFF.

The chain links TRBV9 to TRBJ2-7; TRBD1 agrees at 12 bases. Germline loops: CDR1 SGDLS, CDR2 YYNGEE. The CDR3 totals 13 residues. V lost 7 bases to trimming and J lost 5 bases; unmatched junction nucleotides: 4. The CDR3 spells CASSGQGADEQYF. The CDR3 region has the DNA TGTGCCAGCTCGGGACAGGGGGCCGACGAGCAGTACTTC.

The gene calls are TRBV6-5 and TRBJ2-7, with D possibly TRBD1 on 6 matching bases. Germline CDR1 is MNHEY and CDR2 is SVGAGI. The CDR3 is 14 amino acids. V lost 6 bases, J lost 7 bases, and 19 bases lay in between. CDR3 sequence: CASSPGQGFGEQYF. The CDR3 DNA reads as TGTGCCAGCAGCCCGGGACAAGGCTTTGGAGAGCAGTACTTC.

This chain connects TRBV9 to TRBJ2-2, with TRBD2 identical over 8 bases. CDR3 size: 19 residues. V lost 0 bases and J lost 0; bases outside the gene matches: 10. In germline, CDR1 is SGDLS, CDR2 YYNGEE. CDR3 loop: CASSVGRGGLNPNTGELFF. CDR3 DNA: TGTGCCAGCAGCGTAGGACGGGGGGGCCTTAACCCGAACACCGGGGAGCTGTTTTTT.

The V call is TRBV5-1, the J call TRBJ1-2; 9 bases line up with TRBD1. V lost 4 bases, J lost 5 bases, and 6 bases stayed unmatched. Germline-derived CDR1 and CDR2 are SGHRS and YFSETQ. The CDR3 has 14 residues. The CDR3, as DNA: TGCGCCAGCAGCGGCGGGACAGGGATTTATGGCTACACCTTC. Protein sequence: CASSGGTGIYGYTF. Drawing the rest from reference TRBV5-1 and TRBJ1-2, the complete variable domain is KAGVTQTPRYLIKTRGQQVTLSCSPISGHRSVSWYQQTPGQGLQFLFEYFSETQRNKGNFPGRFSGRQFSNSRSEMNVSTLELGDSALYLCASSGGTGIYGYTFGSGTRLTVV.

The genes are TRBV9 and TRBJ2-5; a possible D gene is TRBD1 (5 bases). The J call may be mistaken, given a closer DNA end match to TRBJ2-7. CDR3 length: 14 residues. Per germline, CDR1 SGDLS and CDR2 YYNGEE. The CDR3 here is CASSPRALGAEQYF. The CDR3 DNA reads TGTGCCAGCAGCCCCCGGGCCCTAGGGGCCGAGCAGTACTTC.

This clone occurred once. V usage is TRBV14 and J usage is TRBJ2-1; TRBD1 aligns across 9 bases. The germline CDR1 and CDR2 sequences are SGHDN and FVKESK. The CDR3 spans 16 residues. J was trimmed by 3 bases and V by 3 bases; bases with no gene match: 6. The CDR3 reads CASSQDTGGFYNEQFF. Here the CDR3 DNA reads TGTGCCAGCAGCCAGGATACAGGGGGCTTCTACAATGAGCAGTTCTTC.

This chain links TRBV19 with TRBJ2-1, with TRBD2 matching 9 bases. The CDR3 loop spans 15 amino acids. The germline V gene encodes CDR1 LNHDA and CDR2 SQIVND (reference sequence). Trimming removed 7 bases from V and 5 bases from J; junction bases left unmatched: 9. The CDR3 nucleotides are TGTGCCAGTAAAGCGGGGCCTAGCGGGAACAATGAGCAGTTCTTC. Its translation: CASKAGPSGNNEQFF.

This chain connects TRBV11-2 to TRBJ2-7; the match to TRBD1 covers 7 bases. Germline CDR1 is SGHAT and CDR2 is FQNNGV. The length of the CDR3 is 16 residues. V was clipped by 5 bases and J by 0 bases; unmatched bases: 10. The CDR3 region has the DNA TGTGCCAGCAGCGGGACAGTCCTCTTTAGCTCCTACGAGCAGTACTTC. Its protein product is CASSGTVLFSSYEQYF.

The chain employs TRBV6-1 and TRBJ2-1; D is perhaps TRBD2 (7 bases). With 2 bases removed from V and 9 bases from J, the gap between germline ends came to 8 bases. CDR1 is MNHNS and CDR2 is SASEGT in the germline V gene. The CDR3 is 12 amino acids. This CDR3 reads CASSERGGEQFF. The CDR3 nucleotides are TGTGCCAGCAGTGAAAGGGGGGGTGAGCAGTTCTTC.

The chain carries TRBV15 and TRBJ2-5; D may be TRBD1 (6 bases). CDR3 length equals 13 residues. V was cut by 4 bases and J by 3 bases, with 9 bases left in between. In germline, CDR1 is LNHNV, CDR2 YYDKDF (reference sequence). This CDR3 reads CATSTQGKETQYF. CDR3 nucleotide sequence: TGTGCCACCAGCACACAGGGAAAAGAGACCCAGTACTTC.

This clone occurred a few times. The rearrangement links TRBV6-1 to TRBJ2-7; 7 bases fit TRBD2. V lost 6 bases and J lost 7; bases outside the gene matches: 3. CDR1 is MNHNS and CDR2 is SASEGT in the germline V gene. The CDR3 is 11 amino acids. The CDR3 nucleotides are TGTGCCAGCAGGGGAGGGCTGGAGCAGTACTTC. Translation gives CASRGGLEQYF.

The CDR3 protein is CASSVVRNTEAFF. In DNA, the CDR3 is TGTGCCAGCAGCGTAGTCCGGAACACTGAAGCTTTCTTT. The genes are TRBV9 and TRBJ1-1; D not resolved. V lost 0 bases and J 1 base, leaving 4 bases between the germline ends. Germline V gene sequence: CDR1 SGDLS, CDR2 YYNGEE. The CDR3 has 13 residues.

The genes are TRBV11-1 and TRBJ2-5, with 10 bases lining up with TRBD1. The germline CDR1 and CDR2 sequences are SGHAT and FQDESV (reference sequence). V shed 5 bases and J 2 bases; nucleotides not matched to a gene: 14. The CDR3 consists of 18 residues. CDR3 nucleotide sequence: TGTGCCAGCAGCAGACGTGGAGCGACAGGGGGCCATCAAGAGACCCAGTACTTC. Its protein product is CASSRRGATGGHQETQYF. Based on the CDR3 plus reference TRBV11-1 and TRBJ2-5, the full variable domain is EAEVAQSPRYKITEKSQAVAFWCDPISGHATLYWYRQILGQGPELLVQFQDESVVDDSQLPKDRFSAERLKGVDSTLKIQPAELGDSAMYLCASSRRGATGGHQETQYFGPGTRLLVL.

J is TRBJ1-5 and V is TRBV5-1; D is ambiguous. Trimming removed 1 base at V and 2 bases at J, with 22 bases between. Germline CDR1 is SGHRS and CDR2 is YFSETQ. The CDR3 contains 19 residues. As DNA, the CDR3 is TGCGCCAGCAGCTTGAGGCGCGACATTCTTAGAACCGGCAATCAGCCCCAGCATTTT. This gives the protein CASSLRRDILRTGNQPQHF.

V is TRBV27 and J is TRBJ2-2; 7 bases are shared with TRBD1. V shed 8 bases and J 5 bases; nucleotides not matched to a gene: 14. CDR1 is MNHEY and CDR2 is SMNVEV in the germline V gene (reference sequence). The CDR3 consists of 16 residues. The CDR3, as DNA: TGTGCCAGCTCCGGACCAACAGGGGTCGGTACCGGGGAGCTGTTTTTT. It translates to CASSGPTGVGTGELFF.